Reported below is one T cell receptor beta chain. The repertoire was sequenced with immunoSEQ multiplex PCR; TCRdb's copy has only in-frame clones and lacks some. The sample contains roughly 93,000 clones, 95% of which appear only once. The sample comes from a study of technical replicates of blood from several donors. CDR3 length: 16 residues. The V and J ends lost 7 bases and 0 bases respectively, with 16 bases between them. In germline, CDR1 is SNHLY, CDR2 FYNNEI. The chain joins TRBV2 to TRBJ2-1; D may be TRBD2 (7 bases). The sequenced sample consisted of T cells isolated from PBMCs. This receptor was taken from a human donor in good health. CDR3 in DNA: TGTGCCAGCACCCATGGGGGGGCCCTCTCCTACAATGAGCAGTTCTTC. Its protein product is CASTHGGALSYNEQFF.